This T cell receptor (beta chain) was observed in a study of CD8+ T cells in alopecia areata. For the study at large: Treated patients received oral tofacitinib, 5 to 10 mg twice daily.

The CDR3 is 13 residues long. V was clipped by 7 bases and J by 2 bases, with 12 bases between them. Germline CDR1 is SNHLY and CDR2 is FYNNEI. RNA was extracted and reverse transcribed into cDNA as the sequencing template. Assay: immunoSEQ multiplex PCR; the TCRdb copy retains only in-frame clones and omits some. The sample contains roughly 250,000 clones, 65% to 70% of which appear only once. Points from the study as a whole: Alphabeta T cells residing in normal skin are also sequenced in scalp samples. Patients displayed less clarity in TCR sharing than mice, a finding possibly related to HLA.

This clone was detected only once. The antigen is not known. The clonotype originates from a human donor with alopecia areata. Specimen: CD4+ T cells sorted from blood, collected at week 0. This chain uses TRBV2 with TRBJ2-7, with D possibly matching TRBD1 (5 bases). In DNA, the CDR3 is TGTGCCAGCACCTCCGACAGTACCTACGAGCAGTACTTC. Protein: CASTSDSTYEQYF.